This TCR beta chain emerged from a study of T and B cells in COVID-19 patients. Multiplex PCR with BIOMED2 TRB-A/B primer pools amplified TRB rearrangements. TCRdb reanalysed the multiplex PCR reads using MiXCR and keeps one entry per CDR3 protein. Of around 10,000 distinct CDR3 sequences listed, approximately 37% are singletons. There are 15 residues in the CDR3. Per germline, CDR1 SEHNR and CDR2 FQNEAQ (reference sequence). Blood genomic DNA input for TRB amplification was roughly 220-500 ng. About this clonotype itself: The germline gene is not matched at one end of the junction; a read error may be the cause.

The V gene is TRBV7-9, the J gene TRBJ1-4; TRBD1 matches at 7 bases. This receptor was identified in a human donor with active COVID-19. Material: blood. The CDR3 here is CASSFTDRVEEKLFF. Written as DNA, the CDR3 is TGCGCCAGCAGCTTTACCGACAGGGTTGAGGAAAAACTGTTTTTT.